This T cell receptor (beta chain) is from a study of glioma-infiltrating T cells. Amplification of TCR alpha and beta CDR3 regions from RNA used iRepertoire nested multiplex PCR. One-step reverse transcription and amplification started from approximately 100-400 ng of tissue mRNA or PBMC total RNA. TCRdb re-derived calls from the multiplex PCR reads in MiXCR, one entry per CDR3 protein. The sample shows 300,000 to 400,000 distinct CDR3 sequences, roughly two fifths of them seen only once. At least ten counts were recorded for this clonotype. The CDR3 contains 15 residues. Germline V lookup: CDR1 MNHNS, CDR2 SASEGT. V dropped 7 bases and J dropped 7; count of bases not matched to a gene: 13.

V and J are TRBV6-1 and TRBJ2-1, with TRBD1 matching over 7 bases. The sample comprised glioma tissue, nonneoplastic brain tissue, or PBMCs (not recorded which). The source of this sequence is a human donor with low-grade glioma or glioblastoma, undergoing nonglioma brain surgery, or in good health (not recorded which). In DNA form, the CDR3 reads TGTGCCAGCACTTTGGACAGGACGGTAGGGAATGAGCAGTTCTTC. This encodes CASTLDRTVGNEQFF.